The 21 T cell receptor beta chains in this list originate from one sample, sequenced in a study of cytomegalovirus exposure and HLA in healthy donors. The PCR had 60 Vbeta and 13 Jbeta primers. TCRdb's copy holds only in-frame clones and misses some; the assay was immunoSEQ multiplex PCR. The repertoire holds about 100,000 clones, with roughly 80% as singletons. Sequenced input: PBMCs. The receptor source for this set is a woman in her sixties or seventies in good health and CMV-seronegative.

This clone has only one observation. The DNA of the CDR3 is TGCGCCAGCAGCATTGGGACAGGGAAGAACTATGGCTACACCTTC. As protein: CASSIGTGKNYGYTF. The chain employs TRBV5-1 and TRBJ1-2; 9 bases are shared with TRBD1. The CDR3 runs to 15 residues. The V segment lost 4 bases and the J segment 2 bases; nucleotides outside the gene matches: 6. The germline gives CDR1 SGHRS, CDR2 YFSETQ.

The chain employs TRBV27 and TRBJ2-1, with 8 nucleotides matching TRBD1. This CDR3 has 16 amino acids. Per the germline V gene, CDR1 is MNHEY and CDR2 is SMNVEV (reference sequence). V lost 0 bases to trimming and J lost 4 bases; unmatched junction nucleotides: 5. CDR3 sequence (DNA): TGTGCCAGCAGTTTATCCGGGACAGGAATTTACAATGAGCAGTTCTTC. Its protein is CASSLSGTGIYNEQFF.

The genes are TRBV7-7 and TRBJ1-1; possibly TRBD1 for D (5 bases). Looked up from germline, CDR1 is SSHAT and CDR2 is FNYEAQ (reference sequence). This CDR3 comprises 13 residues. V was shortened by 5 bases and J by 2 bases, with 9 bases between the two germline ends. CDR3 sequence: CASSLDRNTEAFF. CDR3 nucleotides: TGTGCCAGCAGCCTCGACAGAAACACTGAAGCTTTCTTT.

The V call is TRBV6-1, the J call TRBJ2-1; TRBD1 matches 9 bases. Trimming cost V 2 bases and J 8 bases; bases outside gene matches: 4. The CDR3 runs 14 residues. Looked up from germline, CDR1 is MNHNS and CDR2 is SASEGT. CDR3 amino acids: CASSEWDRVDEQFF. The CDR3 DNA follows: TGTGCCAGCAGTGAATGGGACAGGGTGGATGAGCAGTTCTTC.

The genes are TRBV18 and TRBJ2-3; 8 nucleotides align to TRBD2. The CDR3 contains 15 residues. The junction had 3 bases not matched to a gene; V was cut back by 0 bases and J by 4 bases. CDR1 KGHSH and CDR2 LQKENI come from the germline V gene. The CDR3 DNA is TGTGCCAGCTCACCACCCAGCGGGAGAGCAGATACGCAGTATTTT. Its protein is CASSPPSGRADTQYF.

This clone was observed a few times. The rearrangement links TRBV19 to TRBJ1-2, with 9 bases aligning to TRBD1. CDR1 LNHDA and CDR2 SQIVND come from the germline V gene (reference sequence). V gave up 9 bases and J gave up 2 bases; unmatched junction bases: 1. CDR3 size: 12 residues. The CDR3 spells CASGQGNYGYTF. DNA for the CDR3: TGTGCCAGCGGACAGGGGAACTATGGCTACACCTTC.

The chain carries TRBV7-2 and TRBJ1-2; maybe TRBD1 (5 bases). Germline CDR1 SGHTA, CDR2 FQGNSA. Trimming removed 4 bases at V and 4 bases at J, with 16 bases between. CDR3 length equals 15 residues. CDR3 region: CASSSMGGEFYGYTF. DNA for the CDR3: TGTGCCAGCAGCTCAATGGGGGGGGAATTCTATGGCTACACCTTC.

The chain couples TRBV7-7 to TRBJ2-1, with D possibly TRBD2 on 6 matching bases. The CDR3 has 13 residues. V lost 5 bases to trimming and J lost 9 bases, with 14 bases between them. Germline CDR1 reads SSHAT; CDR2 reads FNYEAQ (reference sequence). The CDR3 DNA follows: TGTGCCAGCAGCAAAGGGCCGGAGGGTGAGCAGTTCTTC. It specifies CASSKGPEGEQFF.

Here the CDR3 reads CASSSRTGGTEAFF. The DNA of the CDR3 is TGTGCCAGTAGTTCTCGGACAGGGGGCACTGAAGCTTTCTTT. This chain joins TRBV19 and TRBJ1-1; 10 nucleotides match TRBD1. This CDR3 is 14 amino acids long. CDR1 LNHDA and CDR2 SQIVND come from the germline V gene (reference sequence). V shed 5 bases, J shed 4 bases, and the junction held 4 bases outside the gene matches.

The chain uses TRBV29-1 and TRBJ1-2, with 7 bases matching TRBD1. Germline V CDR1 and CDR2: SQVTM, ANQGSEA. The CDR3 consists of 15 residues. Trimming at V came to 4 bases and at J to 7 bases, leaving 15 bases not matched to a gene. CDR3 in DNA: TGCAGCGTTGCCGGCGGGGACAGCGAATTTCTTGGCTACACCTTC. Residues: CSVAGGDSEFLGYTF.

This chain connects TRBV5-1 to TRBJ2-2, with D maybe TRBD1 (6 bases). This CDR3 is built from 14 residues. CDR1 is SGHRS and CDR2 is YFSETQ in the germline V gene. The V end lost 4 bases, the J end lost 3 bases, and 10 bases lay between the germline ends. In nucleotides, the CDR3 is TGCGCCAGCAGCCTACAGGGTTACACCGGGGAGCTGTTTTTT. Encoded protein: CASSLQGYTGELFF.

This clone has more than one count but fewer than ten. The rearrangement uses TRBV6-6 and TRBJ1-2; TRBD1 matches 7 bases. The germline V gene encodes CDR1 MNHNY and CDR2 SVGAGI (reference sequence). This CDR3 has 15 amino acids. V lost 5 bases and J lost 2; bases outside the gene matches: 8. This CDR3 reads CASSLRQGLNYGYTF. The CDR3 bases are TGTGCCAGCAGTCTTAGACAGGGACTGAACTATGGCTACACCTTC.

The rearrangement uses TRBV5-4 and TRBJ1-2; TRBD1 might be the D (5 bases). This CDR3 region has 14 residues. Germline V gene data show CDR1 as SGHNT and CDR2 as YYREEE (reference sequence). V was shortened by 3 bases and J by 3 bases, with 12 bases between the two germline ends. CDR3 sequence reads: CASSSGTRDYGYTF. The CDR3 coding sequence is TGTGCCAGCAGCTCAGGGACTAGGGACTATGGCTACACCTTC.

V gene TRBV6-5 combines with J gene TRBJ1-1, with 12 bases fitting TRBD1. V shed 5 bases, J shed 6 bases, and the junction held 4 bases outside the gene matches. The CDR3 is made up of 14 amino acids. Per the germline V gene, CDR1 is MNHEY and CDR2 is SVGAGI. The CDR3 spells CASSRGQGASEAFF. CDR3 DNA: TGTGCCAGCAGTAGGGGACAGGGGGCCTCTGAAGCTTTCTTT.

The genes are TRBV18 and TRBJ1-3, with 12 bases lining up with TRBD1. This CDR3 is 14 amino acids long. The germline V gene encodes CDR1 KGHSH and CDR2 LQKENI. Trimming took 10 bases from V and 2 from J; bases not matched to a gene: 3. CDR3 sequence (DNA): TGTGCCATGGGACAGGGGGCGCCTGGAAACACCATATATTTT. Protein sequence: CAMGQGAPGNTIYF.

The chain uses TRBV5-3 and TRBJ2-5, with TRBD2 matching 11 bases. TRBV5-3 is identified as an open reading frame with a role that is uncertain. V lost 4 bases, J lost 0 bases, and 2 bases stayed unmatched. This CDR3 has 15 amino acids. CDR3: CARSPSGGYQETQYF. The CDR3 DNA reads as TGTGCCAGAAGCCCTAGCGGGGGGTACCAAGAGACCCAGTACTTC.

The gene calls are TRBV19 and TRBJ1-4; 9 positions agree with TRBD1. J was trimmed by 13 bases and V by 4 bases; bases with no gene match: 10. The CDR3 is 14 residues long. CDR1 and CDR2 from the germline V gene are LNHDA and SQIVND (reference sequence). The DNA for the CDR3 is TGTGCCAGTAGTAAGGGACAGGGATATGGAGGACTGTTTTTT. It encodes CASSKGQGYGGLFF.

The V gene is TRBV5-4, the J gene TRBJ2-6; 7 positions agree with TRBD1. Trimming cost V 0 bases and J 4 bases; bases outside gene matches: 7. Germline assignment: CDR1 SGHNT and CDR2 YYREEE (reference sequence). CDR3 length: 17 amino acids. CDR3 in DNA: TGTGCCAGCAGCTTGGTGCATCCAGGGGGAGGGGCCAACGTCCTGACTTTC. It is translated as CASSLVHPGGGANVLTF.

A single count supports this clone. The chain links TRBV9 to TRBJ2-2; the D is unclear. The CDR3 covers 14 residues. CDR1 and CDR2 (germline): SGDLS, YYNGEE. Deletions cut 0 bases from V and 8 bases from J, with 11 bases between. The DNA of the CDR3 is TGTGCCAGCAGCGTAGAGGCGGCCGGGGGGGAGCTGTTTTTT. As protein: CASSVEAAGGELFF. The complete variable domain, with remaining parts taken from reference TRBV9 and TRBJ2-2, reads DSGVTQTPKHLITATGQRVTLRCSPRSGDLSVYWYQQSLDQGLQFLIQYYNGEERAKGNILERFSAQQFPDLHSELNLSSLELGDSALYFCASSVEAAGGELFFGEGSRLTVL.

The rearrangement joins TRBV7-2 to TRBJ1-3; no clear D. This CDR3 comprises 13 residues. Trimming removed 5 bases at V and 0 bases at J, with 5 bases between. Per the germline V gene, CDR1 is SGHTA and CDR2 is FQGNSA. The CDR3, as DNA: TGTGCCAGCAGCCCTATCTCTGGAAACACCATATATTTT. This encodes CASSPISGNTIYF.

This clone appeared a few times. The chain has TRBV4-1 and TRBJ2-1; D is perhaps TRBD2 (6 bases). Germline V gene lookup returns CDR1 MGHRA and CDR2 YSYEKL. The CDR3 extends over 13 amino acids. Trimming removed 6 bases from V and 3 bases from J, with 9 bases in between. This CDR3 is CASSGGVYNEQFF. For the CDR3, the DNA is TGCGCCAGCAGTGGCGGGGTCTACAATGAGCAGTTCTTC.